A single sample gave rise to the 26 T cell receptor beta chains below, sequenced in a study of T-cell memory formation after mild COVID-19. TCRdb redid the calling of the 5' RACE reads with MiXCR, one entry per CDR3 protein. The data show hundreds of thousands of distinct CDR3 sequences, 20% to 25% seen once. The sample comprised PBMCs or a T cell subset sorted from them (not recorded which). All receptors come from an adult woman who had mild COVID-19 (a few samples of this study predate the infection). Cell type and time point are not known.

This clonotype has just a few counts. The genes are TRBV7-9 and TRBJ2-5; D not resolved. The CDR3 runs 14 residues. Trimming shortened V by 1 base and J by 5 bases, and 11 bases separated the two germline ends. Germline V gives CDR1 SEHNR, CDR2 FQNEAQ (reference sequence). CDR3 nucleotide sequence: TGTGCCAGCAGCTTAGGGGCCGCGGACGAGACCCAGTACTTC. Protein: CASSLGAADETQYF.

This clonotype has only a few counts. The chain links TRBV6-5 to TRBJ2-5, with 11 bases fitting TRBD2. The CDR3 has 15 amino acids. Germline values: CDR1 MNHEY, CDR2 SVGAGI. Trimming removed 6 bases from V and 5 bases from J; junction bases left unmatched: 8. CDR3 loop: CASRSSGRAMETQYF. CDR3 nucleotides: TGTGCCAGCAGGAGTAGCGGGAGGGCCATGGAGACCCAGTACTTC.

This clonotype was observed a few times. The genes are TRBV12-3 or TRBV12-4 and TRBJ1-1; TRBD1 matches at 8 bases. This CDR3 is 17 amino acids long. Losses at the gene ends were 4 bases for V and 3 bases for J; bases not matched to a gene: 13. The CDR3 loop is CASSSIIRETGDTEAFF. The CDR3 DNA reads TGTGCCAGCAGTTCCATAATCAGGGAGACAGGGGACACTGAAGCTTTCTTT.

The chain links TRBV5-1 to TRBJ2-2, with no clear D. This CDR3 region has 13 residues. CDR1 is SGHRS and CDR2 is YFSETQ in the germline V gene. The V gene lost 1 base and the J gene lost 3 bases, with 4 bases spanning the gap. Written as DNA, the CDR3 is TGCGCCAGCAGCTTGTACCACACCGGGGAGCTGTTTTTT. It specifies CASSLYHTGELFF.

This clonotype showed up just a few times. The CDR3 sequence is CASSQDRGPRNIQYF. The CDR3 nucleotides read TGTGCCAGCAGCCAAGATCGCGGGCCAAGAAACATTCAGTACTTC. The J gene is TRBJ2-4, the V gene TRBV3-1; tentative D call: TRBD2 (5 bases). The CDR3 totals 15 residues. V was trimmed by 0 bases and J by 6 bases, leaving 12 bases between them. Germline V gene data show CDR1 as LGHDT and CDR2 as YNNKEL (reference sequence).

The J gene is TRBJ2-3, the V gene TRBV9; no definite D call. V was trimmed by 3 bases and J by 7 bases, leaving 15 bases between them. The CDR3 is 14 amino acids. Germline V gene lookup returns CDR1 SGDLS and CDR2 YYNGEE. Written as DNA, the CDR3 is TGTGCCAGCAGCGGGACCCCGGATCCCTATACGCAGTATTTT. Its translation is CASSGTPDPYTQYF. Full variable domain (rest looked up from reference TRBV9 and TRBJ2-3): DSGVTQTPKHLITATGQRVTLRCSPRSGDLSVYWYQQSLDQGLQFLIQYYNGEERAKGNILERFSAQQFPDLHSELNLSSLELGDSALYFCASSGTPDPYTQYFGPGTRLTVL.

This clonotype showed up many times. This chain links TRBV25-1 with TRBJ1-6; tentatively, D is TRBD1 (5 bases). This CDR3 has 16 amino acids. CDR1 and CDR2 from the germline V gene are MGHDK and SYGVNS. V lost 6 bases and J 2 bases, leaving 14 bases between the germline ends. Written as DNA, the CDR3 is TGTGCCAGCAGCGAAAGGGGCGAAACCTATAATTCACCCCTCCACTTT. Amino acids: CASSERGETYNSPLHF.

The chain combines TRBV9 with TRBJ2-3, with 10 bases that match TRBD2. The V and J ends lost 3 bases and 4 bases, in that order; junction bases with no gene match: 5. Germline V gene data show CDR1 as SGDLS and CDR2 as YYNGEE. The CDR3 runs 15 residues. The CDR3 region has the DNA TGTGCCAGCAGCGACGACCTAGCGGGAGCAGATACGCAGTATTTT. It codes for CASSDDLAGADTQYF.

A few counts support this clonotype. The rearrangement links TRBV5-1 to TRBJ2-1, with TRBD2 matching over 7 bases. In germline, CDR1 is SGHRS, CDR2 YFSETQ. The J segment lost 9 bases and the V segment lost 5 bases, leaving 11 bases of the junction unmatched. The CDR3 consists of 14 residues. This CDR3 reads CASRASGTTLEQFF. CDR3 DNA: TGCGCCAGCAGAGCTAGCGGAACGACTCTTGAGCAGTTCTTC.

A few counts support this clonotype. V is TRBV5-1 and J is TRBJ2-1, with a weak D call TRBD2 (5 bases). The CDR3 is 15 residues long. Trimming pared 2 bases from V and 6 bases from J, leaving 15 bases between. Germline CDR1 SGHRS, CDR2 YFSETQ. The CDR3 coding sequence is TGCGCCAGCAGCTTAGGACCCCGAGAGGGCAATGAGCAGTTCTTC. Protein product: CASSLGPREGNEQFF.

This clonotype was detected a few times. This sequence joins TRBV24-1 and TRBJ2-2; D not resolved. CDR3 length equals 16 residues. V lost 2 bases, J lost 5 bases, and 14 bases lay in between. CDR1 and CDR2 from the germline V gene are KGHDR and SFDVKD. The CDR3 sequence is CATSDYPLDETGELFF. The CDR3 DNA follows: TGTGCCACCAGTGATTACCCCCTCGACGAGACCGGGGAGCTGTTTTTT.

This clonotype was seen many times. V is TRBV5-1 and J is TRBJ2-1, with TRBD1 matching 7 bases. V lost 4 bases, J lost 4 bases, and 8 bases stayed unmatched. The CDR3 contains 15 residues. In germline, CDR1 is SGHRS, CDR2 YFSETQ. The CDR3: CASSVGTVLYNEQFF. The DNA of the CDR3 is TGCGCCAGCAGCGTCGGGACAGTACTATACAATGAGCAGTTCTTC.

This clonotype was detected a few times. This chain joins TRBV12-3 or TRBV12-4 and TRBJ2-5, with 7 bases lining up with TRBD1. Trimming took 2 bases from V and 5 from J; bases not matched to a gene: 17. This CDR3 is 18 amino acids long. The CDR3 coding sequence is TGTGCCAGCAGTTTATTCCCCGTAGGACAGGCAACAAGGGAGACCCAGTACTTC. Translated: CASSLFPVGQATRETQYF.

This clonotype was counted only a few times. The chain recombines TRBV12-3 or TRBV12-4 with TRBJ2-5; weak D call: TRBD2 (7 bases). V lost 6 bases, J lost 7 bases, and 12 bases lay in between. The CDR3 runs to 12 residues. CDR3 bases: TGTGCCAGCAGGCAGGGAGGGGGGACCCAGTACTTC. Translating gives CASRQGGGTQYF.

The sample holds a few counts of this clonotype. V usage is TRBV2 and J usage is TRBJ2-7; a possible D gene is TRBD1 (5 bases). Deletions cut 4 bases from V and 1 base from J, with 14 bases between. The CDR3 has 15 residues. Per the germline V gene, CDR1 is SNHLY and CDR2 is FYNNEI. The CDR3 DNA reads as TGTGCCAGCAGTGTCGTCCAGGGCCTTTCCTACGAGCAGTACTTC. This translates into CASSVVQGLSYEQYF.

This clonotype came up many times. The chain has TRBV5-1 and TRBJ2-2; no firm D call. This CDR3 comprises 14 residues. Germline CDR1 is SGHRS and CDR2 is YFSETQ. Trimming removed 0 bases from V and 7 bases from J, with 10 bases in between. The CDR3 coding sequence is TGCGCCAGCAGCTTGGATGTGGGAATCGGGGAGCTGTTTTTT. Encoded protein: CASSLDVGIGELFF.

This chain links TRBV6-1 with TRBJ2-2, with D possibly TRBD1 on 6 matching bases. Looked up from germline, CDR1 is MNHNS and CDR2 is SASEGT. V gave up 7 bases and J gave up 8 bases, with 17 bases separating them. The CDR3 is made up of 14 amino acids. DNA of the CDR3: TGTGCCAGCACCGTAGGGGGAAAGTCGGGGGAGCTGTTTTTT. Translating it yields CASTVGGKSGELFF.

The chain couples TRBV5-1 to TRBJ1-2, with no clear D. CDR3 size: 13 residues. The V and J ends lost 1 base and 9 bases respectively, with 13 bases between them. From germline, CDR1 is SGHRS and CDR2 YFSETQ. CDR3 DNA: TGCGCCAGCAGCTTGACAGACCAAGCCAGCTACACCTTC. The encoded protein is CASSLTDQASYTF.

The chain couples TRBV20-1 to TRBJ2-7, with 7 bases matching TRBD1. With V trimmed by 3 bases and J by 0 bases, 8 bases remained unmatched. CDR1 is DFQATT and CDR2 is SNEGSKA in the germline V gene (reference sequence). The CDR3 covers 15 residues. CDR3 sequence reads: CSASPGGWSSYEQYF. In DNA, the CDR3 is TGCAGTGCTAGCCCAGGGGGTTGGAGCTCCTACGAGCAGTACTTC.

This clonotype has a handful of counts. The chain joins TRBV1 to TRBJ2-3; the table's D call, TRBD1, has no DNA check behind it. TRBV1 is marked as a pseudogene. The CDR3 has 17 residues. The CDR3 DNA is TGCACCAGCAGCCAAATGATTGCGGGGGTTTACACAGATACGCAGTATTTT. Amino acids: CTSSQMIAGVYTDTQYF.

This clonotype has just a few counts. This chain links TRBV7-8 with TRBJ2-2, with a possible D match to TRBD2 (5 bases). The CDR3 loop spans 15 amino acids. Germline V gives CDR1 SGHVS, CDR2 FQNEAQ. With 0 bases removed from V and 3 bases from J, the gap between germline ends came to 8 bases. DNA for the CDR3: TGTGCCAGCAGCTTAGCCCGGGGAGACACCGGGGAGCTGTTTTTT. Translating gives CASSLARGDTGELFF.

In this sample, this clonotype turned up a few times. The rearrangement links TRBV20-1 to TRBJ1-1; D may be TRBD1 (5 bases). V was clipped by 2 bases and J by 5 bases, with 24 bases between them. The CDR3 sequence is 17 residues long. From germline, CDR1 is DFQATT and CDR2 SNEGSKA (reference sequence). The CDR3 nucleotides read TGCAGTGCTAGATCATTGGGGGGGTTCGACCCACGGACTGAAGCTTTCTTT. This encodes CSARSLGGFDPRTEAFF.

The rearrangement joins TRBV5-1 to TRBJ2-5, with D unclear. The germline gives CDR1 SGHRS, CDR2 YFSETQ. The CDR3 contains 14 residues. With 0 bases removed from V and 0 bases from J, the gap between germline ends came to 6 bases. In DNA, the CDR3 is TGCGCCAGCAGCTTGGTAGCAGACCAAGAGACCCAGTACTTC. Protein product: CASSLVADQETQYF.

In this sample, this clonotype turned up many times. The chain employs TRBV5-6 and TRBJ2-1; 8 bases are shared with TRBD1. CDR3 length: 14 amino acids. The germline gives CDR1 SGHDT, CDR2 YYEEEE. Trimming took 4 bases from V and 1 from J; bases not matched to a gene: 1. CDR3 in DNA: TGTGCCAGCAGCCGGACAGGGTCCTACAATGAGCAGTTCTTC. This sequence encodes CASSRTGSYNEQFF.

Only a few counts were recorded for this clonotype. This chain connects TRBV18 to TRBJ2-3; 9 bases agree with TRBD2. The trim removed 0 bases at V and 6 bases at J, leaving 4 bases unmatched. Germline CDR1 is KGHSH and CDR2 is LQKENI. The CDR3 contains 15 residues. The CDR3 bases are TGTGCCAGCTCACCACCGCTAGCGGGGTCGGATACGCAGTATTTT. It specifies CASSPPLAGSDTQYF.

This clonotype was seen a few times. The gene calls are TRBV9 and TRBJ1-5; possibly TRBD1 for D (6 bases). The germline V gene encodes CDR1 SGDLS and CDR2 YYNGEE. The CDR3 covers 17 residues. V lost 0 bases and J 0 bases, leaving 13 bases between the germline ends. CDR3 in amino acids: CASSVGGTYSSNQPQHF. CDR3 coding DNA: TGTGCCAGCAGCGTAGGGGGGACATATTCTAGCAATCAGCCCCAGCATTTT.